The present T cell receptor (beta chain) was sequenced within a study of T-cell memory formation after mild COVID-19. Study findings and constraints: Shrinking CD4+ clones were chiefly CM and EM; CD8+ ones were chiefly EMRA.

This clonotype was seen many times. Its antigen is not identified. The germline V gene encodes CDR1 DFQATT and CDR2 SNEGSKA (reference sequence). V lost 7 bases and J lost 0, with 10 bases in between. CDR3 length: 14 residues. TCRdb processed the 5' RACE reads anew with MiXCR; each CDR3 protein has one entry. The sample has around 60,000 distinct CDR3 sequences, more than 8% seen once; the top ten hold 0.9% to 1.5%. Sequencing was performed on PBMCs or a T cell subset sorted from them (not recorded which). This chain joins TRBV20-1 and TRBJ2-6, with D maybe TRBD1 (5 bases). The receptor was derived from a man aged 18 to 30 who had mild COVID-19 (a few samples of this study predate the infection). Cell type and time point are not known. The CDR3 region is CSGGQGSGANVLTF. CDR3 DNA sequence: TGCAGTGGGGGTCAGGGCTCTGGGGCCAACGTCCTGACTTTC.